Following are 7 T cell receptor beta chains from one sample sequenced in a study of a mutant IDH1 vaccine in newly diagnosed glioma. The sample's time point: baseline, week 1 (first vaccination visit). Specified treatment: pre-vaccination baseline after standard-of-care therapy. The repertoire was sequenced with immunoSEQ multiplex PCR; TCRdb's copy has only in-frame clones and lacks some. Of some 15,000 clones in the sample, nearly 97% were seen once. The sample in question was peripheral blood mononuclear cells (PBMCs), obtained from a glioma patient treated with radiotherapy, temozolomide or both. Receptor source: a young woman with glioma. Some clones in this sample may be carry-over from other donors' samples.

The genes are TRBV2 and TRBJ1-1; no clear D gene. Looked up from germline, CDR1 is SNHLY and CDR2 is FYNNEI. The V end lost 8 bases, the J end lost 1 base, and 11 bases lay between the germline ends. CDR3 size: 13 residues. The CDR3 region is CASYAEANTEAFF. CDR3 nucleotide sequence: TGTGCCAGCTATGCGGAGGCGAACACTGAAGCTTTCTTT.

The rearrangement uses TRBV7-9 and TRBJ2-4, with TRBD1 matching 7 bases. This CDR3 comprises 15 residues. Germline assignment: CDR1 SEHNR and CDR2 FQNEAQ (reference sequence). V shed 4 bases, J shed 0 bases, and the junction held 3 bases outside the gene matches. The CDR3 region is CASSSRDRAKNIQYF. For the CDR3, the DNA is TGTGCCAGCAGCTCCCGGGACAGAGCCAAAAACATTCAGTACTTC.

CDR3 nucleotide sequence: TGTGCCAGCAGCTTTTGGCAGGGTCAGGCATTAGATACGCAGTATTTT. Translation gives CASSFWQGQALDTQYF. V and J are TRBV5-5 and TRBJ2-3; a weak D match, TRBD1 (5 bases). V was pared by 2 bases and J by 5 bases, with 18 bases between. CDR1 is SGHKS and CDR2 is YYEKEE in the germline V gene (reference sequence). CDR3 size: 16 residues.

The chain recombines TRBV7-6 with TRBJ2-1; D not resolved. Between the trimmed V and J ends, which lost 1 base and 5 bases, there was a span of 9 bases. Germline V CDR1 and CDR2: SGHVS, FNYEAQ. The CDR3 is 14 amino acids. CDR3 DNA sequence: TGTGCCAGCAGCTTAGAGGGCAGAAACAATGAGCAGTTCTTC. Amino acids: CASSLEGRNNEQFF.

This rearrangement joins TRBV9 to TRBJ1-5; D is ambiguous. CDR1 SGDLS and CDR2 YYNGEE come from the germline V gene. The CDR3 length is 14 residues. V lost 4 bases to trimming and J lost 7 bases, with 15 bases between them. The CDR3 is CASSPDPGEQPQHF. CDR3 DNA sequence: TGTGCCAGCAGCCCCGATCCCGGGGAACAGCCCCAGCATTTT.

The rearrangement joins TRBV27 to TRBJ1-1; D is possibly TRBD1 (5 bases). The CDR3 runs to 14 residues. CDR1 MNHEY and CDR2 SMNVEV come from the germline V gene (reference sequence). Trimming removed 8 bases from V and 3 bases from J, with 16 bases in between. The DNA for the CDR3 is TGTGCCAGCTATAAAGGGGCTACGGACACTGAAGCTTTCTTT. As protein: CASYKGATDTEAFF.

CDR3 loop: CASRMGQRGYTF. DNA of the CDR3: TGTGCCAGCAGGATGGGACAGAGGGGCTACACCTTC. The V gene is TRBV6-5, the J gene TRBJ1-2, with 7 bases lining up with TRBD1. The V segment lost 6 bases and the J segment 8 bases; nucleotides outside the gene matches: 6. The CDR3 spans 12 residues. The germline gives CDR1 MNHEY, CDR2 SVGAGI.